A single sample is the source of the 3 T cell receptor beta chains below, sequenced in a study of T cell repertoires in cytomegalovirus infection. Their antigen targets remain unknown. TCRdb used MiXCR to reprocess the reads, holding one entry per CDR3 protein. The sample shows 680,000 or so distinct CDR3 sequences, about 33% of them seen only once. The material was cultured PBMCs, obtained from culture after CMV antigen stimulation. The source is a human donor in good health (CMV status not recorded). Some clones in this sample may be carry-over from other donors' samples.

V is TRBV7-9 and J is TRBJ1-5; D is uncertain. CDR1 and CDR2 (germline): SEHNR, FQNEAQ (reference sequence). V lost 0 bases and J 4 bases, leaving 13 bases between the germline ends. The length of the CDR3 is 16 residues. DNA of the CDR3: TGTGCCAGCAGCTTAGCGCAGCGGGAATTTAATCAGCCCCAGCATTTT. This sequence encodes CASSLAQREFNQPQHF.

This clonotype was observed a handful of times. The gene calls are TRBV4-1 and TRBJ2-1; a possible D gene is TRBD1 (6 bases). Germline values: CDR1 MGHRA, CDR2 YSYEKL. This CDR3 has 17 residues. V shed 0 bases and J shed 5 bases, with 17 bases lying between them. The CDR3 DNA follows: TGCGCCAGCAGCCAAGATCAGTACAGGGCGCTGAACAATGAGCAGTTCTTC. Translated: CASSQDQYRALNNEQFF.

In its sample, this clonotype was seen a few times. The V and J genes are TRBV6-2 or TRBV6-3 and TRBJ1-5; D is undetermined. CDR1 and CDR2 from the germline V gene are MNHEY and SVGEGT. The CDR3 is 15 amino acids. The V gene lost 7 bases and the J gene lost 0 bases, with 13 bases spanning the gap. The CDR3 DNA is TGTGCCAGCACTAACCCGCGGGTTAGCAATCAGCCCCAGCATTTT. Translated, it gives CASTNPRVSNQPQHF.